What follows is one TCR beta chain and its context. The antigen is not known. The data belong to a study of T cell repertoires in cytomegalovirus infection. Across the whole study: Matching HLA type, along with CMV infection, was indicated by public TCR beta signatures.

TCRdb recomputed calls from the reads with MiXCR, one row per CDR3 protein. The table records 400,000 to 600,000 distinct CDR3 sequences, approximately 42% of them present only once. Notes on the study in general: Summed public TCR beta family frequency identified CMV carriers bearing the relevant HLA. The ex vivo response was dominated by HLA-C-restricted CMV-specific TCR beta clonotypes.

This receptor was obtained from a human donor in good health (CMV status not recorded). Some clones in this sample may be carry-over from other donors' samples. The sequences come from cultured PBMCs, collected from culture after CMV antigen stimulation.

The CDR3 sequence is CSARVSGGNTEAFF. DNA for the CDR3: TGCAGTGCTAGGGTTTCCGGAGGGAACACTGAAGCTTTCTTT. The genes are TRBV20-1 and TRBJ1-1; no firm D call. The CDR3 has 14 residues. Germline loops: CDR1 DFQATT, CDR2 SNEGSKA (reference sequence). With 3 bases removed from V and 1 base from J, the gap between germline ends came to 12 bases.